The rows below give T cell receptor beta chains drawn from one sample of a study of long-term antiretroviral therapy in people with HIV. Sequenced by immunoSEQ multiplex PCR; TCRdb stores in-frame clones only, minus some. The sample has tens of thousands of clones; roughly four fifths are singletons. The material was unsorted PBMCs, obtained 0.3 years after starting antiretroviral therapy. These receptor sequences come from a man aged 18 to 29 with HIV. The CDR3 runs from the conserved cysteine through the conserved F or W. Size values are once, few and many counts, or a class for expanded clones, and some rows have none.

CASSDQGAEDEQYF,TRBJ2-7,TRBV2,.,14
CASSESGGGQPQHF,TRBJ1-5,TRBV6-4,.,14
CASSPRENEKLFF,TRBJ1-4,TRBV7-9,.,13
CASSLDRAGGRFF,TRBJ2-1,TRBV7-9,.,13
CASSRPASGQETQYF,TRBJ2-5,TRBV6-1,.,15
CASSLQAGVPLADTQYF,TRBJ2-3,TRBV27,.,17
CASSLRPTGLNQPQHF,TRBJ1-5,TRBV7-2,.,16
CAWSRGDQPQHF,TRBJ1-5,TRBV30,few,12
CASSVWGGRPDTQYF,TRBJ2-3,TRBV19,.,15
CASSTSLNTEAFF,TRBJ1-1,TRBV27,.,13
CAWTSPGQVLHGYTF,TRBJ1-2,TRBV30,once,15
CASSSWDRLGYTF,TRBJ1-2,TRBV10-2,.,13
CASSGGTGLREQYF,TRBJ2-7,TRBV28,.,14
CANRVEASNEQFF,TRBJ2-1,TRBV10-2,.,13
CASSTGTTGYNEQFF,TRBJ2-1,TRBV27,.,15
CASSVGNRKENGYTF,TRBJ1-2,TRBV9,.,15
CASSLMGGYSNQPQHF,TRBJ1-5,TRBV27,.,16
CASSYSTGNYGYTF,TRBJ1-2,TRBV6-5,.,14
CASSVDPGAGTDTQYF,TRBJ2-3,TRBV9,.,16
CASSSYRTGEEETQYF,TRBJ2-5,TRBV7-2,.,16
CATSSAGQGGNQPQHF,TRBJ1-5,TRBV15,few,16